A single sample gave rise to the 5 T cell receptor beta chains below, sequenced in a study of CD8+CD57+ T cells in acquired aplastic anemia. Genomic DNA templated the TCR beta VDJ and CDR3 profiling. TCRdb analysed the reads with MiXCR anew, one entry per CDR3 protein. The sample shows roughly 160,000 distinct CDR3 sequences, around 48% of them seen only once. In patients chosen for sequencing, flow cytometry had shown CD8+CD57+ cell expansion. The sequencing input was sorted CD4+, CD8+, or CD8+CD57+ T cells (not recorded which) from PBMCs. The receptors derive from a human donor with aplastic anemia.

The CDR3 sequence is CAIRDFSNEQFF. The CDR3 region has the DNA TGTGCCATCAGAGATTTTAGCAATGAGCAGTTCTTC. This chain uses TRBV10-3 with TRBJ2-1; the D is unclear. Germline V gene sequence: CDR1 ENHRY, CDR2 SYGVKD. The CDR3 is 12 residues long. V lost 6 bases to trimming and J lost 6 bases, with 9 bases between them.

This clonotype appeared many times. V and J are TRBV11-1 and TRBJ1-2; D not certain. V gave up 5 bases and J gave up 4 bases, with 20 bases separating them. CDR1 SGHAT and CDR2 FQDESV come from the germline V gene (reference sequence). The CDR3 is 16 residues long. CDR3: CASSLSSGDVLYGYTF. CDR3 in DNA: TGTGCCAGCAGCCTGTCGAGCGGCGATGTACTCTATGGCTACACCTTC.

This clonotype showed up many times. V is TRBV25-1 and J is TRBJ1-5; TRBD1 matches at 9 bases. CDR1 and CDR2 from the germline V gene are MGHDK and SYGVNS. Losses at the gene ends were 6 bases for V and 4 bases for J; bases not matched to a gene: 4. The CDR3 is 14 amino acids. The CDR3 coding sequence is TGTGCCAGCAGCGGACAGGGGCGGAATCAGCCCCAGCATTTT. It encodes CASSGQGRNQPQHF.

This chain links TRBV10-2 with TRBJ1-2, with unresolved D. The CDR3 extends over 13 amino acids. Looked up from germline, CDR1 is WSHSY and CDR2 is SAAADI. The V end lost 2 bases, the J end lost 3 bases, and 7 bases lay between the germline ends. The CDR3: CASSEKGDYGYTF. The CDR3, as DNA: TGCGCCAGCAGTGAGAAGGGTGACTATGGCTACACCTTC.

This clonotype came up many times. V usage is TRBV25-1 and J usage is TRBJ1-2; D gene uncertain. Germline lookup yields CDR1 MGHDK and CDR2 SYGVNS. The CDR3 is 13 residues long. V lost 5 bases and J 4 bases, leaving 11 bases between the germline ends. CDR3 sequence: CASSKALGYGYTF. For the CDR3, the DNA is TGTGCCAGCAGTAAGGCTCTCGGCTATGGCTACACCTTC.